This T cell receptor beta chain came from a study of blood T cells in healthy people across ages. Study outcomes and limitations: Diversity figures derived from one million T cells were judged to underestimate the true value. Comparison with aged donors showed that long-lived donors had more naive CD4+ cells and higher diversity.

The study drew donors from healthy Caucasian individuals in Russia aged about 6 to 90. Per sample, at least 5 micrograms of total RNA were extracted. A second PCR, run for roughly 7 to 11 cycles, used a sample-barcoded 5' primer plus a J-beta primer mix. MiXCR was run by TCRdb on the 5' RACE reads, yielding one entry per CDR3 protein. The sample holds roughly 790,000 distinct CDR3 sequences; 35% to 45% are singletons and the top ten take 20% to 25%. Germline lookup yields CDR1 SGHTA and CDR2 FQGTGA. This CDR3 has 14 amino acids. Trimming cost V 4 bases and J 11 bases; bases outside gene matches: 13. This clonotype occurred once. Its antigen is unidentified.

The rearrangement uses TRBV7-3 and TRBJ2-5; 7 bases fit TRBD1. This TCR came from a woman in her sixties or seventies in good health. Input material: blood. The CDR3 bases are TGTGCCAGCAGCTCGACAGGGAGAATTAATGAGCAGTACTTC. Its translation is CASSSTGRINEQYF. The full variable domain, completed using reference TRBV7-3 and TRBJ2-5, is GAGVSQTPSNKVTEKGKYVELRCDPISGHTALYWYRQSLGQGPEFLIYFQGTGAADDSGLPNDRFFAVRPEGSVSTLKIQRTERGDSAVYLCASSSTGRINEQYFGPGTRLLVL.